Shown below are 4 T cell receptor beta chains from a single sample sequenced in a study of cytotoxic CD8 clonotypes in ibrutinib-treated CLL. The protocol was immunoSEQ multiplex PCR, while the TCRdb copy is restricted to in-frame clones and leaves out a portion. There are 300,000 or so clones in the sample; approximately 67% occur only once, and just under 6.5% lies in the top ten. This sample comprised PBMCs, obtained after 36 months of ibrutinib treatment. The receptors shown here come from a human donor with chronic lymphocytic leukemia.

This chain uses TRBV29-1 with TRBJ1-1; possibly TRBD1 for D (6 bases). The CDR3 is 14 amino acids. CDR1 SQVTM and CDR2 ANQGSEA come from the germline V gene. The V and J ends lost 4 bases and 3 bases respectively, with 15 bases between them. The CDR3 region is CSVGHLKGDTEAFF. The CDR3 nucleotides are TGCAGCGTTGGACACCTGAAGGGGGACACTGAAGCTTTCTTT.

The chain employs TRBV19 and TRBJ2-5, with 9 nucleotides matching TRBD2. CDR1 is LNHDA and CDR2 is SQIVND in the germline V gene (reference sequence). Unmatched junction bases numbered 7, after V lost 2 bases and J lost 9 bases. This CDR3 has 14 amino acids. CDR3 amino acids: CASSILAGAGAQYF. For the CDR3, the DNA is TGTGCCAGTAGTATATTAGCGGGAGCAGGGGCCCAGTACTTC.

This clone is a singleton in its sample. The J gene is TRBJ2-6, the V gene TRBV5-1, with D possibly matching TRBD1 (6 bases). The V gene lost 4 bases and the J gene lost 2 bases, with 13 bases spanning the gap. Looked up from germline, CDR1 is SGHRS and CDR2 is YFSETQ. CDR3 length equals 16 residues. The CDR3, as DNA: TGCGCCAGCAGCAAGATACAGGGTGCTGGGGCCAACGTCCTGACTTTC. Its protein is CASSKIQGAGANVLTF. The whole variable domain, remainder taken from reference TRBV5-1 and TRBJ2-6, is KAGVTQTPRYLIKTRGQQVTLSCSPISGHRSVSWYQQTPGQGLQFLFEYFSETQRNKGNFPGRFSGRQFSNSRSEMNVSTLELGDSALYLCASSKIQGAGANVLTFGAGSRLTVL.

This chain connects TRBV11-3 to TRBJ2-1, with 8 positions matching TRBD1. Germline V gene lookup returns CDR1 SGHNT and CDR2 YENEEA. The CDR3 has 13 amino acids. The V gene end was trimmed by 5 bases and the J gene end by 6 bases; junction bases not matched to a gene: 3. CDR3 protein: CASSPDRGNEQFF. The DNA of the CDR3 is TGTGCCAGCAGCCCTGACAGGGGCAATGAGCAGTTCTTC.